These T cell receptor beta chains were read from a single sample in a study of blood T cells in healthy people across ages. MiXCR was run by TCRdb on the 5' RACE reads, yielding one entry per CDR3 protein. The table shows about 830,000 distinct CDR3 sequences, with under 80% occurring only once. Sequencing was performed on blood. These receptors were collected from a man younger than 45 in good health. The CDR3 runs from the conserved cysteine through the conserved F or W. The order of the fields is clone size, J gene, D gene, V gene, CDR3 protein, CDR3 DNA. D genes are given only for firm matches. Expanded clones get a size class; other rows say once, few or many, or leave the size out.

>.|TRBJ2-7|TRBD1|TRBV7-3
CASSRGDRSFSYEQYF
TGTGCCAGCAGCCGAGGGGACAGATCCTTCTCCTACGAGCAGTACTTC
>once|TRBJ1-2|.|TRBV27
CASSLSSMGYGYTF
TGTGCCAGCAGTTTATCGTCAATGGGCTATGGCTACACCTTC
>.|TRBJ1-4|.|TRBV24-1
CATSDPARGPRNEKLFF
TGTGCCACCAGTGACCCCGCCAGGGGACCTCGTAATGAAAAACTGTTTTTT
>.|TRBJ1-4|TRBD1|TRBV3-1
CASSTRQGEKLFF
TGTGCCAGCAGCACACGACAGGGGGAAAAACTGTTTTTT
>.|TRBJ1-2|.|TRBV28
CASSLTGSLNYGYTF
TGTGCCAGCAGCCTGACGGGATCTTTAAACTATGGCTACACCTTC
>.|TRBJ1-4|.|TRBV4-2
CASSQEEGRGGLVEKLFF
TGTGCCAGCAGCCAAGAAGAGGGGCGTGGGGGGCTGGTTGAAAAACTGTTTTTT
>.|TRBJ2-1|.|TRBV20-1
CSSAGMYNEQFF
TGCAGTTCGGCAGGGATGTACAATGAGCAGTTCTTC
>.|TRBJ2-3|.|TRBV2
CASSAVGDTQYF
TGTGCCAGCAGTGCAGTGGGGGATACGCAGTATTTT
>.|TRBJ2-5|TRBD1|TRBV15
CATSKTGGRETQYF
TGTGCCACCAGTAAGACAGGGGGAAGGGAGACCCAGTACTTC
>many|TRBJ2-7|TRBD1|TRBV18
CASSRVQGFDSYEQYF
TGTGCCAGCTCACGTGTACAGGGGTTCGACTCCTACGAGCAGTACTTC
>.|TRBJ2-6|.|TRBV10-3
CAISESPARRGGANVLTF
TGTGCCATCAGTGAGTCCCCGGCGCGGCGCGGTGGGGCCAACGTCCTGACTTTC
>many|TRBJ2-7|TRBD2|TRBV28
CASSTAGGDYEQYF
TGTGCCAGCAGTACCGCGGGGGGGGACTACGAGCAGTACTTC
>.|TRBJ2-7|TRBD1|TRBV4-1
CASSQGTGVSYEQYF
TGCGCCAGCAGCCAAGGGACAGGCGTATCCTACGAGCAGTACTTC
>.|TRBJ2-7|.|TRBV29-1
CSVVVNYEQYF
TGCAGCGTTGTAGTCAACTACGAGCAGTACTTC
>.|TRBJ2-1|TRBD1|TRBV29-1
CSAILQGSPSFHNEQFF
TGCAGCGCCATCCTACAGGGGTCCCCCTCTTTCCACAATGAGCAGTTCTTC
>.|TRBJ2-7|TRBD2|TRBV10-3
CAISESGGTTGEAYEQYF
TGTGCCATCAGTGAGTCGGGGGGGACTACGGGGGAAGCCTACGAGCAGTACTTC
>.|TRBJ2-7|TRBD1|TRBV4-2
CASSQELQGAREQYF
TGTGCCAGCAGCCAAGAGTTACAGGGGGCGCGGGAGCAGTACTTC
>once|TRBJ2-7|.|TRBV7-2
CASSYRDNRYEQYF
TGTGCCAGCAGCTACCGGGACAACCGCTACGAGCAGTACTTC
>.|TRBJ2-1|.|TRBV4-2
CASSPDREVGNEQFF
TGTGCCAGCAGCCCAGACAGGGAGGTAGGCAATGAGCAGTTCTTC
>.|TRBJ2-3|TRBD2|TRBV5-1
CASTSFSGDTDTQYF
TGCGCCAGCACCTCTTTTAGCGGGGACACAGATACGCAGTATTTT
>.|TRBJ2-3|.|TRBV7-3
CASSFSLTDTQYF
TGTGCCAGCAGCTTCTCCCTCACAGATACGCAGTATTTT
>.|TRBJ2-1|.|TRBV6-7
CASSYFPDRYNEQFF
TGTGCCAGCAGTTACTTTCCAGACAGATACAATGAGCAGTTCTTC
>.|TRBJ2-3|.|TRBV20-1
CSAHGISAVTDTQYF
TGCAGTGCCCATGGGATTAGCGCCGTCACAGATACGCAGTATTTT
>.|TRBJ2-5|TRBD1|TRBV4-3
CTSSQEYGQGQETQYF
TGCACCAGCAGCCAAGAATACGGACAGGGCCAAGAGACCCAGTACTTC
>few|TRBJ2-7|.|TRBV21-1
CASSKASVAQYF
TGTGCCAGCAGCAAAGCGTCGGTCGCTCAGTACTTC
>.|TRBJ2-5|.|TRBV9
CASSPRDLRETQYF
TGTGCCAGCAGCCCAAGGGACCTTAGGGAGACCCAGTACTTC
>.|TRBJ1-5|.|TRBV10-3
CAISELQDQPQHF
TGTGCCATCAGTGAGTTACAAGATCAGCCCCAGCATTTT
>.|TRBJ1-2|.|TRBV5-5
CASSPLNNYGYTF
TGTGCCAGCAGCCCGCTGAACAACTATGGCTACACCTTC
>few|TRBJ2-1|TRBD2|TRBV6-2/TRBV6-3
CASRPSGGANDEQFF
TGTGCCAGCAGACCTAGCGGGGGGGCTAATGATGAGCAGTTCTTC
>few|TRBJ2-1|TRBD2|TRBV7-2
CASSAGGGGGSYNEQFF
TGTGCCAGCAGCGCCGGAGGAGGCGGGGGCTCCTACAATGAGCAGTTCTTC
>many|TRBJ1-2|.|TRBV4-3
CASSQDPGGTQTNYGYTF
TGCGCCAGCAGCCAAGATCCTGGGGGGACCCAAACTAACTATGGCTACACCTTC
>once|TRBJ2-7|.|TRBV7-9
CASSPLVSYEQYF
TGTGCCAGCAGCCCCCTGGTTTCCTACGAGCAGTACTTC
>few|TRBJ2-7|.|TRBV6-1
CASHDSIRLVHEQYF
TGTGCCAGCCACGATTCAATCCGACTAGTCCACGAGCAGTACTTC
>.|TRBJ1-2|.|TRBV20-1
CSLAGSAGGYTF
TGCAGTCTTGCTGGATCCGCGGGGGGCTACACCTTC
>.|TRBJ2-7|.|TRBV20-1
CSAWLSKTVNYEQYF
TGCAGTGCCTGGTTATCCAAGACGGTTAACTACGAGCAGTACTTC
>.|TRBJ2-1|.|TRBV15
CATTSEHVAYNEQFF
TGTGCCACCACTTCCGAACACGTTGCCTACAATGAGCAGTTCTTC
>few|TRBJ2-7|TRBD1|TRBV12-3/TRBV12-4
CASSFGTGNPREQYF
TGTGCCAGCAGTTTCGGGACAGGCAACCCGAGGGAGCAGTACTTC
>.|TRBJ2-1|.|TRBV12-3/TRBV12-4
CASRQVTYNEQFF
TGTGCCAGCAGACAGGTTACCTACAATGAGCAGTTCTTC
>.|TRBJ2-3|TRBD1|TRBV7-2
CASSVNRGFPTDTQYF
TGTGCCAGCAGCGTCAACAGGGGGTTCCCCACAGATACGCAGTATTTT
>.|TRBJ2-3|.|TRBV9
CASSRRDFTDTQYF
TGTGCCAGCAGCCGACGGGACTTCACAGATACGCAGTATTTT
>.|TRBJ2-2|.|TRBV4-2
CASSPLGADTGELFF
TGTGCCAGCAGCCCCCTTGGGGCGGACACCGGGGAGCTGTTTTTT
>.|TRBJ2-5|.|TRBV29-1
CSVERAVGTQETQYF
TGCAGCGTTGAAAGGGCAGTTGGAACCCAAGAGACCCAGTACTTC
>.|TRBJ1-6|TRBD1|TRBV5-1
CASSPDGTGGSPLHF
TGCGCCAGCAGCCCGGACGGGACAGGGGGATCACCCCTCCACTTT
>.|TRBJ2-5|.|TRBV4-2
CASSQDYGGETQYF
TGTGCCAGCAGCCAAGATTACGGAGGAGAGACCCAGTACTTC
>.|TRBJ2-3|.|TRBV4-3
CASSQRRTGTDTQYF
TGCGCCAGCAGCCAAAGGAGAACCGGCACAGATACGCAGTATTTT
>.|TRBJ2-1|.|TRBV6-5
CASSYGTPSAGSEQFF
TGTGCCAGCAGTTACGGTACACCATCGGCAGGTAGTGAGCAGTTCTTC
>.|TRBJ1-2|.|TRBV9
CASSGALGGYTF
TGTGCCAGCAGCGGTGCTCTGGGGGGCTACACCTTC
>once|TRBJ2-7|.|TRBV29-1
CSVEYYYEQYF
TGCAGCGTTGAATACTACTACGAGCAGTACTTC
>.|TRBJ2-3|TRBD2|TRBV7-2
CASSSGLAGAADTQYF
TGTGCCAGCAGCTCAGGACTAGCGGGGGCGGCAGATACGCAGTATTTT
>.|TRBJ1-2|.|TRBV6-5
CASSRTAVEGYTF
TGTGCCAGCAGTCGGACCGCGGTGGAGGGCTACACCTTC
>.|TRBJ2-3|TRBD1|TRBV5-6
CASRTTDRGDTQYF
TGTGCCAGCAGGACGACCGACAGGGGAGATACGCAGTATTTT
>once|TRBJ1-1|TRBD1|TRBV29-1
CSVARGLGEAFF
TGCAGCGTTGCGAGGGGGCTGGGTGAAGCTTTCTTT
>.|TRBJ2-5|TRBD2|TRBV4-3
CASSQEWPSGETQYF
TGCGCCAGCAGCCAAGAATGGCCTAGCGGGGAGACCCAGTACTTC